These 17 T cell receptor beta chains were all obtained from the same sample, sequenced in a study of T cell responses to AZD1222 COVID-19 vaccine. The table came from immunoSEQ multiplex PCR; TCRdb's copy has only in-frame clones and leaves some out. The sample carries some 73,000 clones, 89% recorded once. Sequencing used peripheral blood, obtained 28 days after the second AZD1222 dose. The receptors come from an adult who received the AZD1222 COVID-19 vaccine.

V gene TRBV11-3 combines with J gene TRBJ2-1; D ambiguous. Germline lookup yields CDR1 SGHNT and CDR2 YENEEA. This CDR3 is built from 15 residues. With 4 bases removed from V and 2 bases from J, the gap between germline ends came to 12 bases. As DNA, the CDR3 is TGTGCCAGCAGCTCCATTGGGCTGCCCTACAATGAGCAGTTCTTC. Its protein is CASSSIGLPYNEQFF.

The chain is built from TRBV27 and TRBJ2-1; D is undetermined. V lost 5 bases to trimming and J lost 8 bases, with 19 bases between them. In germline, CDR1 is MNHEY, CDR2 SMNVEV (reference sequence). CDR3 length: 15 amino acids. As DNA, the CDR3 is TGTGCCAGCAGTCAGCCCTTCGGCAGGAGCGATGAGCAGTTCTTC. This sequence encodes CASSQPFGRSDEQFF.

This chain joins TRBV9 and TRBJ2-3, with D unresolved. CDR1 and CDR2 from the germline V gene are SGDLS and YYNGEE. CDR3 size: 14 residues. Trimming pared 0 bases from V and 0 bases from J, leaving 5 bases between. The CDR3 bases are TGTGCCAGCAGCGTAGAACCTAGCACAGATACGCAGTATTTT. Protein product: CASSVEPSTDTQYF.

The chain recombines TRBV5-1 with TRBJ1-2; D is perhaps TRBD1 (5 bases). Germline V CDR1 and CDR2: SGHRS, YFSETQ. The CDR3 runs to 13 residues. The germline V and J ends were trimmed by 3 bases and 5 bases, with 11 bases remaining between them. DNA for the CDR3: TGCGCCAGCAGCTCCTCCGGGGCTTATGGCTACACCTTC. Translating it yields CASSSSGAYGYTF.

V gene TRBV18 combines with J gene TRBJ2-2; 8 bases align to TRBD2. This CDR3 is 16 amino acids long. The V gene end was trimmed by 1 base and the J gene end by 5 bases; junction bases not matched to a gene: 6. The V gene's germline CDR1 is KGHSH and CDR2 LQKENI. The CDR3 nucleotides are TGTGCCAGCTCACCACTAGCAGCGGGAGAAACCGGGGAGCTGTTTTTT. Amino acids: CASSPLAAGETGELFF.

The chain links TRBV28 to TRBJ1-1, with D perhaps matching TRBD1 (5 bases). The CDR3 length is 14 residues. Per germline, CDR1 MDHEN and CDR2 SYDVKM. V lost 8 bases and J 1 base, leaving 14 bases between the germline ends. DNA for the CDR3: TGTGCCAGCCAACTTACTGGACAGAACACTGAAGCTTTCTTT. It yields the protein CASQLTGQNTEAFF.

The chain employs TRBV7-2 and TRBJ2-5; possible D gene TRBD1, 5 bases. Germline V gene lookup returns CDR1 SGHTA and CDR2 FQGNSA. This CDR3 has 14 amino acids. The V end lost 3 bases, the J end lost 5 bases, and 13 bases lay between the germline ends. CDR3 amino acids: CASSFSVRVETQYF. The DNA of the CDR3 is TGTGCCAGCAGCTTTTCGGTCAGGGTGGAGACCCAGTACTTC.

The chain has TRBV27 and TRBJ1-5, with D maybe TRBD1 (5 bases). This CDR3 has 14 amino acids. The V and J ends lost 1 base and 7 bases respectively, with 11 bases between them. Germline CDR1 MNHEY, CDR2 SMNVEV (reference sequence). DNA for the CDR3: TGTGCCAGCAGTTTATTTTCAGGGAACCAGCCCCAGCATTTT. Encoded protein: CASSLFSGNQPQHF.

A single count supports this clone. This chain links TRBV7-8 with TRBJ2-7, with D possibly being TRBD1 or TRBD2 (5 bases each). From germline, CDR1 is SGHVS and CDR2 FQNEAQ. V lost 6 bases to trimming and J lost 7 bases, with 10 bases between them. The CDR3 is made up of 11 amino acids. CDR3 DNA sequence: TGTGCCAGCAGTTCTGGGACGGAGCAGTACTTC. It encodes CASSSGTEQYF. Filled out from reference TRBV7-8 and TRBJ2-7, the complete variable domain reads GAGVSQSPRYKVAKRGQDVALRCDPISGHVSLFWYQQALGQGPEFLTYFQNEAQLDKSGLPSDRFFAERPEGSVSTLKIQRTQQEDSAVYLCASSSGTEQYFGPGTRLTVT.

CDR3 region: CASSPIWGQSTDTQYF. The CDR3 DNA reads TGTGCCAGCTCACCTATTTGGGGACAATCAACAGATACGCAGTATTTT. The gene calls are TRBV18 and TRBJ2-3; D possibly corresponds to TRBD1 (6 bases). The V gene lost 3 bases and the J gene lost 3 bases, with 16 bases spanning the gap. From germline, CDR1 is KGHSH and CDR2 LQKENI. There are 16 residues in the CDR3.

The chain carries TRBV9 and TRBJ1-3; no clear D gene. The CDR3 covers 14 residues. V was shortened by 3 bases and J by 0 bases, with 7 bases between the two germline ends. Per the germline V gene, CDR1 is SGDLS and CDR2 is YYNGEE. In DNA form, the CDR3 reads TGTGCCAGCAGCGGGTTCCGCTCTGGAAACACCATATATTTT. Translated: CASSGFRSGNTIYF.

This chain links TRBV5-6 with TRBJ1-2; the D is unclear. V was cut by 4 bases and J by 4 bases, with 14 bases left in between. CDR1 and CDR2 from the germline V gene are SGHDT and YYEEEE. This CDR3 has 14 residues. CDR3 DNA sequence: TGTGCCAGCAGCCAGGATGGACGGTCCTATGGCTACACCTTC. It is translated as CASSQDGRSYGYTF.

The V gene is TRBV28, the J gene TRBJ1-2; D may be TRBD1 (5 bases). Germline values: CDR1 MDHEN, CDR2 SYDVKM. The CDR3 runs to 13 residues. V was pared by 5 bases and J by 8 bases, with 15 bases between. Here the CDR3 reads CASSAPGTGGYTF. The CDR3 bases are TGTGCCAGCAGTGCGCCCGGGACGGGGGGCTACACCTTC.

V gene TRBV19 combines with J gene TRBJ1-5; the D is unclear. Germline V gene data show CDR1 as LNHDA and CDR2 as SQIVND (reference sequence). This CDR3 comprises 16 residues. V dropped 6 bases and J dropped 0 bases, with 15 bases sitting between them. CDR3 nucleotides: TGTGCCAGTAGCTTGCGGGCCTCCTATAGCAATCAGCCCCAGCATTTT. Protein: CASSLRASYSNQPQHF.

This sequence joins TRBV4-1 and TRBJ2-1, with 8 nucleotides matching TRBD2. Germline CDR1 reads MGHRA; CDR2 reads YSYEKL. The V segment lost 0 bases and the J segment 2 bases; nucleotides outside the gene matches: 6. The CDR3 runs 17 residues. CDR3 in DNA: TGCGCCAGCAGCCAAGATCCTGCAGCGGGGGCCTACAATGAGCAGTTCTTC. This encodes CASSQDPAAGAYNEQFF.

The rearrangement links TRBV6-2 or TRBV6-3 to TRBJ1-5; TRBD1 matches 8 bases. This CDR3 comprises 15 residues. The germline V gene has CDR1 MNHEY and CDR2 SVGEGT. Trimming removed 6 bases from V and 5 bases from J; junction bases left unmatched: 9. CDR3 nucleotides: TGTGCCAGCAGCACCGACAGGGGCGGGTATCAGCCCCAGCATTTT. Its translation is CASSTDRGGYQPQHF.

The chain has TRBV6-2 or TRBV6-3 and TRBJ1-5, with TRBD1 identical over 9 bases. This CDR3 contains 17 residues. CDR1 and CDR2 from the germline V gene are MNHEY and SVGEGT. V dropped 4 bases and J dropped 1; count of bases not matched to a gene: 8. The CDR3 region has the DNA TGTGCCAGCAGTTCCCCCGGGACAGGGTTGAGCAATCAGCCCCAGCATTTT. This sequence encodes CASSSPGTGLSNQPQHF.